A selection of T cell receptor beta chains follows, all from one sample in a study of T cell responses to AZD1222 COVID-19 vaccine. TCRdb's copy holds only in-frame clones and misses some; the assay was immunoSEQ multiplex PCR. The top ten clones hold 11% of a sample with 85,000 or so clones, 85% to 95% of them seen once. This specimen consisted of peripheral blood, obtained 28 days after the second AZD1222 dose. The receptors stem from an adult who received the AZD1222 COVID-19 vaccine. Both conserved end residues are part of each CDR3. A D gene is named only where the DNA matches it firmly. Not every row has a clone size; where given, it reads once, few, many or a size class.

.,.,TRBV28,TRBJ1-5,TGTGCCAGCAGTTTTCACGGGGGCGGTTTGGTTCAGCCCCAGCATTTT,CASSFHGGGLVQPQHF
.,.,TRBV5-1,TRBJ2-1,TGCGCCAGCAGCTTGGCCGTAGTGGGGACACCATACAATGAGCAGTTCTTC,CASSLAVVGTPYNEQFF
TRBD1,once,TRBV19,TRBJ1-5,TGTGCCAGTAGTATTCAAGGGGGCCTTCAGCCCCAGCATTTT,CASSIQGGLQPQHF
.,.,TRBV28,TRBJ1-1,TGTGCCAGCGAGGGGAACACTGAAGCTTTCTTT,CASEGNTEAFF
.,few,TRBV19,TRBJ1-2,TGTGCCAGTCAATCCCAGGGGATGAACTATGGCTACACCTTC,CASQSQGMNYGYTF
.,.,TRBV7-9,TRBJ1-2,TGTGCCAGCAGCTTATCAGAGGGGATGGGCTATGGCTACACCTTC,CASSLSEGMGYGYTF
.,.,TRBV19,TRBJ1-5,TGTGCCAGTAGTACCAGCCCGGATCAGCCCCAGCATTTT,CASSTSPDQPQHF
TRBD2,once,TRBV14,TRBJ2-1,TGTGCCAGCAGCCAAAGGGGACTAGCGGTACGAGGCAAGCAGTTCTTC,CASSQRGLAVRGKQFF
TRBD1,.,TRBV9,TRBJ1-5,TGTGCCAGCAGCTCATCGACAGGGCATAATCAGCCCCAGCATTTT,CASSSSTGHNQPQHF
TRBD1,once,TRBV6-6,TRBJ1-2,TGTGCCAGCAGTGCACAGGGGGCGCAAGTCTATGGCTACACCTTC,CASSAQGAQVYGYTF
TRBD1,.,TRBV6-5,TRBJ1-3,TGTGCCAGCAGTTACTCGGGAGGGGGCCGAAACACCATATATTTT,CASSYSGGGRNTIYF
.,.,TRBV28,TRBJ1-1,TGTGCCAGCAGCGCTGGTGGGGCACCTGAAGCTTTCTTT,CASSAGGAPEAFF
.,.,TRBV5-1,TRBJ1-1,TGCGCCAGCAGCTTGTTGGATCCCCGAGGGGCTGAAGCTTTCTTT,CASSLLDPRGAEAFF
.,.,TRBV18,TRBJ1-2,TGTGCCAGCTCAGAACTGGACAGCCCTTATGGCTACACCTTC,CASSELDSPYGYTF
.,.,TRBV28,TRBJ1-2,TGTGCCAGCAGTTTGGGGGTGCGGGGCTACACCTTC,CASSLGVRGYTF
.,.,TRBV7-9,TRBJ1-2,TGTGCCAGCAGCGACCGCGGGGCTGGATCGTATGGCTACACCTTC,CASSDRGAGSYGYTF
TRBD2,.,TRBV28,TRBJ2-7,TGTGCCAGCAGTTTCCCGGGGAGGGTCGAGCAGTACTTC,CASSFPGRVEQYF
TRBD1,.,TRBV5-1,TRBJ1-2,TGCGCCAGCAGCTTGGCCGGGACAGGCTATGGCTACACCTTC,CASSLAGTGYGYTF
.,.,TRBV5-1,TRBJ1-4,TGCGCCAGCAGCTTGGCCCCACCGGGACTGGGCGGCCGCAGGGCTAATGAAAAACTGTTTTTT,CASSLAPPGLGGRRANEKLFF
.,.,TRBV28,TRBJ1-5,TGTGCCAGCAGTCCCTTGGTAGGGGTGACTAGCAATCAGCCCCAGCATTTT,CASSPLVGVTSNQPQHF
.,.,TRBV18,TRBJ2-2,TGTGCCAGCTCACCCCTGGCTAGCGCGAACACCGGGGAGCTGTTTTTT,CASSPLASANTGELFF
.,.,TRBV18,TRBJ1-6,TGTGCCAGCTCGCAAGGGGGAAAGGATTCACCCCTCCACTTT,CASSQGGKDSPLHF
TRBD1,.,TRBV7-9,TRBJ1-1,TGTGCCAGCAGCCTCCAGGGGGCGCGTAGTGAAGCTTTCTTT,CASSLQGARSEAFF
.,.,TRBV28,TRBJ2-3,TGTGCCAGCAGTTTATGGGGAACCAGCACAGATACGCAGTATTTT,CASSLWGTSTDTQYF
TRBD1,.,TRBV14,TRBJ1-1,TGTGCCAGCAGCCTACAGGGGGTTGTCACTGAAGCTTTCTTT,CASSLQGVVTEAFF
.,.,TRBV11-2,TRBJ2-1,TGTGCCAGCAGACTGAGTGGGAGGGGGTCCTACAATGAGCAGTTCTTC,CASRLSGRGSYNEQFF
.,.,TRBV7-2,TRBJ2-3,TGTGCCAGCAGCTTAGTTCCGGGGGCCGGAGATACGCAGTATTTT,CASSLVPGAGDTQYF
TRBD1,.,TRBV9,TRBJ2-1,TGTGCCAGCAGCTCTACAGGGGGCCTTCATCCCAATGAGCAGTTCTTC,CASSSTGGLHPNEQFF
.,.,TRBV6-4,TRBJ2-1,TGTGCCAGCAGCGCGACGGTTGGCTACAATGAGCAGTTCTTC,CASSATVGYNEQFF
.,.,TRBV5-4,TRBJ2-5,TGTGCCAGCAGCTTGTGGGGGGGGCTGGCGGAGACCCAGTACTTC,CASSLWGGLAETQYF
TRBD1,.,TRBV6-5,TRBJ2-3,TGTGCCAGCGGGGGCAAGACAGGGATGGCAGATACGCAGTATTTT,CASGGKTGMADTQYF
.,.,TRBV20-1,TRBJ1-5,TGCAGTGCCGTCAGGGGTCAGCCCCAGCATTTT,CSAVRGQPQHF
.,.,TRBV24-1,TRBJ1-2,TGTGCCACCAGTGATGGACGCCAAGGGTATGGCTACACCTTC,CATSDGRQGYGYTF
.,.,TRBV7-6,TRBJ2-7,TGTGCCAGCAGCTTGGGACCCCCCTACGAGCAGTACTTC,CASSLGPPYEQYF
TRBD2,.,TRBV7-7,TRBJ2-7,TGTGCTAGCAGCTTAGGGCGGGAGGCCGGTGGAAAGCAGTACTTC,CASSLGREAGGKQYF
TRBD2,.,TRBV5-4,TRBJ2-1,TGTGCCAGCAGCTTGCGACTACTAGCGGGAGATGCCAATGAGCAGTTCTTC,CASSLRLLAGDANEQFF
TRBD1,.,TRBV4-2,TRBJ2-4,TGTGCCAGCAGCCCTAGGACAGGGCAAATTCAGTACTTC,CASSPRTGQIQYF
.,.,TRBV15,TRBJ1-3,TGTGCCACCAGGCGGAGGTTGACTGGAAACACCATATATTTT,CATRRRLTGNTIYF
.,.,TRBV19,TRBJ1-6,TGTGCCAGTAGTATTGGACAGTCCTTGTATAATTCACCCCTCCACTTT,CASSIGQSLYNSPLHF
.,.,TRBV6-5,TRBJ1-1,TGTGCCAGCAGTTACCAAGGGTTGACTGAAGCTTTCTTT,CASSYQGLTEAFF
.,.,TRBV9,TRBJ1-5,TGTGCCAGCAGCCCCGATCAGGGGCATCAGCCCCAGCATTTT,CASSPDQGHQPQHF
.,.,TRBV27,TRBJ1-4,TGTGCCAGCAGTGCGGGACCTTGGGGTGAAAAACTGTTTTTT,CASSAGPWGEKLFF
.,few,TRBV7-9,TRBJ1-2,TGTGCCAGCAGCCCTGGGAACTATGGCTACACCTTC,CASSPGNYGYTF
TRBD1,.,TRBV18,TRBJ1-5,TGTGCCAGCTCAAGACAGGGGCTGGGAGGGAGCAATCAGCCCCAGCATTTT,CASSRQGLGGSNQPQHF
TRBD1,few,TRBV4-1,TRBJ2-7,TGCGCCAGCAGCCAAGTCGGGGGTCGGGACAGGATCAACTCCTACGAGCAGTACTTC,CASSQVGGRDRINSYEQYF
.,.,TRBV12-1,TRBJ1-4,TGTGCCAGCAGCCCCCCTCCGGGACAGGGATCTGAACTGTTTTTT,CASSPPPGQGSELFF
.,.,TRBV2,TRBJ1-1,TGTGCCAGCAGTGATAATCGAGGGGGTTATGGTGAAGCTTTCTTT,CASSDNRGGYGEAFF
.,.,TRBV6-1,TRBJ2-7,TGTGCCAGCAGTGAACGAAAGGCCGAGACCCGTCGCTACGAGCAGTACTTC,CASSERKAETRRYEQYF
TRBD1,.,TRBV19,TRBJ1-5,TGTGCCAGTACCACAGACGGGACAGTCAATCGGCCCCAGCATTTT,CASTTDGTVNRPQHF
TRBD1,.,TRBV29-1,TRBJ2-2,TGCAGCGTTGTAGAGGGGGCATTTAGCACCGGGGAGCTGTTTTTT,CSVVEGAFSTGELFF
TRBD1,.,TRBV10-3,TRBJ1-6,TGTGCCACACAGGGGGCGAATTCACCCCTCCACTTT,CATQGANSPLHF
TRBD1,.,TRBV3-1/TRBV3-2,TRBJ1-4,TGTGCCAGCAGCCATGCCGGGACAGGGGGCGAAAAACTGTTTTTT,CASSHAGTGGEKLFF
TRBD2,.,TRBV28,TRBJ2-1,TGTGCCAGCAGTTTAGGGCCGGGACTAGCCTATAATGAGCAGTTCTTC,CASSLGPGLAYNEQFF
TRBD2,once,TRBV4-2,TRBJ2-3,TGTGCCAGCAGCCAAGCGGGGGGGTCCCCAGATACGCAGTATTTT,CASSQAGGSPDTQYF
TRBD1,.,TRBV2,TRBJ1-5,TGTGCCAGCAGGGGGACAGGGCAAAATCAGCCCCAGCATTTT,CASRGTGQNQPQHF
.,.,TRBV5-1,TRBJ1-1,TGCGCCAGCAGCACTCTGGGGGCGAACACTGAAGCTTTCTTT,CASSTLGANTEAFF
TRBD1,.,TRBV19,TRBJ2-3,TGTGCCAGTAGCCCCGGGACAGGGACAGATACGCAGTATTTT,CASSPGTGTDTQYF
.,.,TRBV2,TRBJ1-5,TGTGCCAGCAGTGGTGCGAGAAATCAGCCCCAGCATTTT,CASSGARNQPQHF
.,.,TRBV18,TRBJ1-1,TGTGCCAGCTCACCGATTGAAACGGGCCCGAACACTGAAGCTTTCTTT,CASSPIETGPNTEAFF